The rows below give T cell receptor beta chains drawn from one sample of a study of identical twins. TCRdb re-called the 5' RACE reads through MiXCR, storing one row per CDR3 protein. Here the sample spans about 920,000 distinct CDR3 sequences, about 12% being singletons. This sample was shared with a second study, whose subject was yellow fever vaccine responses in identical twins.

The sequenced material came from PBMCs. These receptors all come from a woman aged 18-29 years in good health. The CDR3 runs from the conserved cysteine through the conserved F or W.

v_call	j_call	cdr3_aa
TRBV7-8	TRBJ2-1	CASSTGTRGVDSYNEQFF
TRBV7-8	TRBJ2-2	CASSSTGQPGNTGELFF
TRBV15	TRBJ1-4	CATSKPKNEKLFF
TRBV20-1	TRBJ2-1	CSFSSNEQFF
TRBV6-1	TRBJ2-7	CASSRNPPPGQPVAREQYF
TRBV27	TRBJ1-2	CASKGIGTGGDNNYGYTF
TRBV29-1	TRBJ2-7	CSARKGLTGVAEYEQYF
TRBV5-1	TRBJ2-1	CASSSGRGTSYNEQFF
TRBV12-3/TRBV12-4	TRBJ2-1	CASSPFNEQFF
TRBV12-3/TRBV12-4	TRBJ1-4	CASSYPTGSEKLFF
TRBV11-2	TRBJ2-7	CASSNTASGSYEQYF
TRBV7-9	TRBJ2-5	CASSSNRGRQETQYF
TRBV5-1	TRBJ2-1	CASSLDGQGLNEQFF
TRBV4-1	TRBJ2-7	CASSSPPDEGWGYEQYF
TRBV7-9	TRBJ2-1	CASRSLGGQGTDNEQFF
TRBV20-1	TRBJ2-3	CSAPLYRDTSTDTQYF
TRBV2	TRBJ2-1	CASSAWFEVSSYNEQFF
TRBV7-9	TRBJ1-3	CASSQHVGQGADTIYF
TRBV4-2	TRBJ2-1	CASSQSLRIDEQFF
TRBV12-3/TRBV12-4	TRBJ2-3	CASSPRATGTDTQYF
TRBV3-1	TRBJ1-5	CASSQDRRGQPQHF
TRBV5-4	TRBJ2-6	CASSLARVGIPSGANVLTF
TRBV6-8	TRBJ2-1	CASRQSSPSYNEQFF
TRBV28	TRBJ1-1	CASGLITSEAFF
TRBV5-1	TRBJ2-6	CASSFGGLSGANVLTF
TRBV6-4	TRBJ1-1	CASSETGTGNTEAFF
TRBV7-6	TRBJ2-3	CASSLGLAEITDTQYF
TRBV5-1	TRBJ1-2	CASSLGQVDSGYTF
TRBV12-3/TRBV12-4	TRBJ2-1	CASTTSRARGNEQFF
TRBV6-5	TRBJ1-2	CASSYGPNYGYTF
TRBV5-1	TRBJ2-5	CASSLIGMQETQYF
TRBV14	TRBJ2-2	CASSADRLTGELFF
TRBV7-2	TRBJ2-7	CASSLLGHEQYF
TRBV12-3/TRBV12-4	TRBJ2-2	CASSLRGKGTGELFF
TRBV6-1	TRBJ2-6	CASSRSGIGQSGANVLTF
TRBV6-5	TRBJ2-2	CASSYLSAGTGELFF
TRBV3-1	TRBJ2-1	CASSLTGRNEQFF
TRBV9	TRBJ1-1	CASSADRGPAFF
TRBV2	TRBJ1-4	CASSSGPATNEKLFF
TRBV15	TRBJ1-1	CATSRDRGNEAFF
TRBV7-9	TRBJ2-2	CASSGEIGTGELFF
TRBV12-3/TRBV12-4	TRBJ2-3	CASSLRRGPAVTDTQYF
TRBV12-3/TRBV12-4	TRBJ2-2	CASNRQGVDTGELFF
TRBV7-9	TRBJ2-1	CASSNRLAKVDNEQFF
TRBV27	TRBJ1-3	CASSSQGASGNTIYF
TRBV15	TRBJ2-7	CATSWLAGSPSYEQYF
TRBV20-1	TRBJ1-2	CSARVTYYYGYTF
TRBV6-1	TRBJ1-5	CASEAGGSGNQPQHF
TRBV7-7	TRBJ2-1	CASSGARQGISIVQFF
TRBV29-1	TRBJ2-3	CSVFEPGSDTQYF
TRBV2	TRBJ2-7	CASSEVLAGGTYEQYF
TRBV7-8	TRBJ1-1	CASSFHGGQGGTEAFF
TRBV29-1	TRBJ2-2	CSVIGQGGELFF
TRBV28	TRBJ1-1	CASTARGRVVAFF